Following are 17 T cell receptor beta chains from one sample sequenced in a study of blood T cell repertoires in COVID-19. Here immunoSEQ multiplex PCR was the method, and the copy in TCRdb shows in-frame clones only, minus some. Counted here are a few hundred thousand clones, about 80% occurring once; the ten biggest clones make up 8.9%. Sequencing was carried out using peripheral blood. All receptors derive from a man older than 75 with acute or convalescent COVID-19.

The V and J genes are TRBV19 and TRBJ2-7; 7 bases are a match to TRBD1. The CDR3 totals 14 residues. Trimming cost V 6 bases and J 5 bases; bases outside gene matches: 10. Germline assignment: CDR1 LNHDA and CDR2 SQIVND (reference sequence). The CDR3 loop reads CASRVQGQSNEQYF. DNA of the CDR3: TGTGCCAGTAGGGTGCAGGGACAGTCCAACGAGCAGTACTTC.

V usage is TRBV6-5 and J usage is TRBJ1-4, with a tentative D call TRBD1 (6 bases). Germline CDR1 and CDR2: MNHEY and SVGAGI. Trimming took off 6 bases at V and 0 bases at J, with 8 bases between the two ends. The CDR3 runs 14 residues. This CDR3 is CASRGAATNEKLFF. The DNA for the CDR3 is TGTGCCAGCAGGGGGGCCGCAACTAATGAAAAACTGTTTTTT.

Only one count was recorded for this clone. V is TRBV3-1 (or the pseudogene TRBV3-2) and J is TRBJ1-5; D gene unclear. V gave up 0 bases and J gave up 9 bases, with 12 bases separating them. Germline V gene sequence: CDR1 LGHDT, CDR2 YNNKEL (reference sequence). The CDR3 has 14 amino acids. CDR3 in DNA: TGTGCCAGCAGCCAAGATCGCGCTCGGGGGCCCCAGCATTTT. Translation gives CASSQDRARGPQHF.

The V and J genes are TRBV30 and TRBJ1-6; 11 bases agree with TRBD1. Germline V CDR1 and CDR2: GTSNPN, SVGIG (reference sequence). The trim removed 2 bases at V and 10 bases at J, leaving 4 bases unmatched. The CDR3 runs 14 residues. In nucleotides, the CDR3 is TGTGCCTGGAGTTCGAGGACAGGGGGCTCACCCCTCCACTTT. Amino acids: CAWSSRTGGSPLHF. Full variable domain (missing parts from reference TRBV30 and TRBJ1-6): SQTIHQWPATLVQPVGSPLSLECTVEGTSNPNLYWYRQAAGRGLQLLFYSVGIGQISSEVPQNLSASRPQDRQFILSSKKLLLSDSGFYLCAWSSRTGGSPLHFGNGTRLTVT.

The DNA of the CDR3 is TGTGCCAGGCCGGGACAGACGAACACCGGGGAGCTGTTTTTT. It specifies CARPGQTNTGELFF. This chain uses TRBV7-9 with TRBJ2-2; TRBD1 matches at 7 bases. Germline trimming cut 9 bases from V and 0 bases from J; bases unmatched to any gene: 4. The CDR3 has 14 residues. CDR1 is SEHNR, CDR2 FQNEAQ, per germline (reference sequence).

This chain joins TRBV18 and TRBJ2-7; 8 bases agree with TRBD2. V shed 0 bases, J shed 7 bases, and the junction held 2 bases outside the gene matches. CDR3 length: 13 amino acids. Looked up from germline, CDR1 is KGHSH and CDR2 is LQKENI. CDR3 sequence (DNA): TGTGCCAGCTCACCACCGGGCGGGGGGGAGCAGTACTTC. Translation gives CASSPPGGGEQYF.

V and J are TRBV9 and TRBJ1-4; no firm D call. CDR3 length equals 15 residues. Germline V lookup: CDR1 SGDLS, CDR2 YYNGEE. The V gene lost 0 bases and the J gene lost 6 bases, with 12 bases spanning the gap. CDR3 protein: CASSVAAGRDEKLFF. The CDR3, as DNA: TGTGCCAGCAGCGTAGCCGCCGGGCGGGATGAAAAACTGTTTTTT. The whole variable domain, remainder taken from reference TRBV9 and TRBJ1-4, is DSGVTQTPKHLITATGQRVTLRCSPRSGDLSVYWYQQSLDQGLQFLIQYYNGEERAKGNILERFSAQQFPDLHSELNLSSLELGDSALYFCASSVAAGRDEKLFFGSGTQLSVL.

CDR3 bases: TGTGCCAGCAGCCCTGGACAGAGCTCTGGAAACACCATATATTTT. It encodes CASSPGQSSGNTIYF. The chain combines TRBV7-9 with TRBJ1-3; a possible D gene is TRBD1 (6 bases). CDR3 length: 15 residues. Germline V gene sequence: CDR1 SEHNR, CDR2 FQNEAQ (reference sequence). Trimming removed 5 bases at V and 0 bases at J, with 11 bases between.

V usage is TRBV21-1 and J usage is TRBJ2-7; the D segment call TRBD2 is taken from the table without a DNA check. TRBV21-1 is an annotated pseudogene. The CDR3 is 13 amino acids. The CDR3 loop is CASSTRRGRKQYF. The CDR3 nucleotides read TGTGCCAGCAGCACCCGGAGGGGCAGGAAGCAGTACTTC.

The genes are TRBV19 and TRBJ2-7; 14 nucleotides match TRBD2. Unmatched junction bases numbered 1, after V lost 3 bases and J lost 3 bases. The CDR3 has 15 residues. Germline CDR1 LNHDA, CDR2 SQIVND (reference sequence). The CDR3 sequence: CASSIGTSGGYEQYF. DNA of the CDR3: TGTGCCAGTAGTATTGGGACTAGCGGGGGCTACGAGCAGTACTTC.

This chain uses TRBV18 with TRBJ2-3; TRBD1 matches at 10 bases. Germline trimming cut 3 bases from V and 1 base from J; bases unmatched to any gene: 1. The CDR3 contains 15 residues. Germline-derived CDR1 and CDR2 are KGHSH and LQKENI. Written as DNA, the CDR3 is TGTGCCAGCTCACCGACAGGGGGCGGCACAGATACGCAGTATTTT. Residues: CASSPTGGGTDTQYF.

The gene calls are TRBV14 and TRBJ1-1, with TRBD1 identical over 9 bases. The V and J ends lost 7 bases and 7 bases, in that order; junction bases with no gene match: 4. Germline lookup yields CDR1 SGHDN and CDR2 FVKESK. The CDR3 loop spans 12 amino acids. CDR3 sequence (DNA): TGTGCCAGCAAACAGGGGGCAAGTGAAGCTTTCTTT. This translates into CASKQGASEAFF.

CDR3: CASSSGLGGGKTDTQYF. The CDR3 DNA sequence: TGTGCCAGCAGCTCTGGGTTGGGCGGGGGCAAGACAGATACGCAGTATTTT. This chain connects TRBV7-2 to TRBJ2-3; perhaps TRBD2 as D (7 bases). The CDR3 is 17 residues long. Trimming removed 4 bases from V and 3 bases from J, with 20 bases in between. Per germline, CDR1 SGHTA and CDR2 FQGNSA. The whole variable domain, filled in from reference TRBV7-2 and TRBJ2-3, reads GAGVSQSPSNKVTEKGKDVELRCDPISGHTALYWYRQSLGQGLEFLIYFQGNSAPDKSGLPSDRFSAERTGGSVSTLTIQRTQQEDSAVYLCASSSGLGGGKTDTQYFGPGTRLTVL.

This chain uses TRBV30 with TRBJ2-2, with 9 bases fitting TRBD2. J gave up 7 bases and V 2 bases, and 8 bases lay outside the gene matches. CDR3 size: 15 residues. Germline-derived CDR1 and CDR2 are GTSNPN and SVGIG (reference sequence). CDR3 bases: TGTGCCTGGAGTTCTAGCGGGATTTTGGGCGGGGAGCTGTTTTTT. This encodes CAWSSSGILGGELFF.

The CDR3 is CASTGGTTYEQYF. DNA for the CDR3: TGTGCCAGCACTGGAGGGACCACCTACGAGCAGTACTTC. The chain employs TRBV6-5 and TRBJ2-7, with a weak D call TRBD2 (6 bases). V was shortened by 7 bases and J by 2 bases, with 12 bases between the two germline ends. The CDR3 totals 13 residues. The germline V gene encodes CDR1 MNHEY and CDR2 SVGAGI.

This chain connects TRBV19 to TRBJ1-5; D unclear. Germline values: CDR1 LNHDA, CDR2 SQIVND (reference sequence). The CDR3 is made up of 13 amino acids. V gave up 1 base and J gave up 1 base, with 2 bases separating them. The CDR3 nucleotides are TGTGCCAGTAGTATAGCGAGCAATCAGCCCCAGCATTTT. Translating it yields CASSIASNQPQHF.

The chain links TRBV19 to TRBJ2-7; TRBD2 is a possible D gene (7 bases). Trimming took 3 bases from V and 5 from J, leaving 17 bases between them. The CDR3 is 15 amino acids. Germline CDR1 is LNHDA and CDR2 is SQIVND (reference sequence). The CDR3 region is CASSMGGGRVHEQYF. DNA for the CDR3: TGTGCCAGTAGTATGGGGGGCGGGAGAGTCCACGAGCAGTACTTC.